The next 28 T cell receptor beta chains were all read from a single sample in a study of T cell changes during pregnancy in multiple sclerosis. Sequenced by immunoSEQ multiplex PCR; TCRdb stores in-frame clones only, minus some. Of roughly 51,000 clones in the sample, roughly 94% were seen once. Specimen: CD8+ T cells from peripheral blood mononuclear cells, collected before pregnancy. The receptors were sampled from a female donor with multiple sclerosis, enrolled in a pregnancy study.

The chain carries TRBV29-1 and TRBJ2-1; 8 bases map to TRBD1. Germline CDR1 and CDR2: SQVTM and ANQGSEA. With V trimmed by 4 bases and J by 10 bases, 6 bases remained unmatched. This CDR3 is built from 12 residues. The CDR3 loop reads CSVAGGGYEQFF. The CDR3 DNA is TGCAGCGTTGCAGGGGGCGGGTACGAGCAGTTCTTC.

The chain couples TRBV4-2 to TRBJ2-1, with 7 bases fitting TRBD2. Trimming at V came to 2 bases and at J to 3 bases, leaving 4 bases not matched to a gene. Germline CDR1 and CDR2: LGHNA and YNFKEQ. The CDR3 runs 15 residues. CDR3 nucleotide sequence: TGTGCCAGCAGCCAAACGGCGGGAGACTACAATGAGCAGTTCTTC. Protein: CASSQTAGDYNEQFF.

The chain employs TRBV7-3 and TRBJ1-1; 7 bases are a match to TRBD1. Germline-derived CDR1 and CDR2 are SGHTA and FQGTGA. The CDR3 totals 14 residues. Trimming took 5 bases from V and 2 from J; bases not matched to a gene: 5. CDR3 bases: TGTGCCAGCAGCCGGGACAGACAAAACACTGAAGCTTTCTTT. It codes for CASSRDRQNTEAFF. The full variable domain, in which reference TRBV7-3 and TRBJ1-1 provide the parts outside the CDR3, is GAGVSQTPSNKVTEKGKYVELRCDPISGHTALYWYRQSLGQGPEFLIYFQGTGAADDSGLPNDRFFAVRPEGSVSTLKIQRTERGDSAVYLCASSRDRQNTEAFFGQGTRLTVV.

This chain connects TRBV15 to TRBJ1-2; D is perhaps TRBD1 (5 bases). Germline V gives CDR1 LNHNV, CDR2 YYDKDF (reference sequence). The CDR3 runs 14 residues. With 6 bases removed from V and 0 bases from J, the gap between germline ends came to 11 bases. CDR3 DNA sequence: TGTGCCACCAGGCCCGACAGTTCTAACTATGGCTACACCTTC. As protein: CATRPDSSNYGYTF.

The V and J genes are TRBV4-1 and TRBJ2-7, with 11 bases aligning to TRBD2. Germline CDR1 and CDR2: MGHRA and YSYEKL. CDR3 length: 14 residues. V shed 3 bases, J shed 3 bases, and the junction held 1 base outside the gene matches. The CDR3 coding sequence is TGCGCCAGCAGCCAGCTAGCGGGAGGCTACGAGCAGTACTTC. Protein sequence: CASSQLAGGYEQYF.

The chain has TRBV5-6 and TRBJ2-7; D is unresolved. The V gene's germline CDR1 is SGHDT and CDR2 YYEEEE. The CDR3 extends over 12 amino acids. Between the trimmed V and J ends, which lost 0 bases and 4 bases, there was a span of 5 bases. CDR3 sequence (DNA): TGTGCCAGCAGCTTGGAACAGTACGAGCAGTACTTC. It translates to CASSLEQYEQYF.

The sample holds a few counts of this clone. This chain uses TRBV11-2 with TRBJ2-3; TRBD1 matches at 7 bases. J lost 1 base, V lost 3 bases, and 7 bases had no gene match. The germline gives CDR1 SGHAT, CDR2 FQNNGV. The CDR3 sequence is 16 residues long. For the CDR3, the DNA is TGTGCCAGCAGCTTTAAACAGGGGTCCCGCACAGATACGCAGTATTTT. It encodes CASSFKQGSRTDTQYF.

This clone was recorded once. The chain is built from TRBV2 and TRBJ1-2; D perhaps matches TRBD1 (6 bases). V lost 8 bases and J 2 bases, leaving 12 bases between the germline ends. The CDR3 has 13 residues. Germline CDR1 SNHLY, CDR2 FYNNEI. The CDR3 protein is CASGRTDNYGYTF. The DNA for the CDR3 is TGTGCCAGCGGACGGACAGACAACTATGGCTACACCTTC. The full variable domain, its missing parts supplied by reference TRBV2 and TRBJ1-2, is EPEVTQTPSHQVTQMGQEVILRCVPISNHLYFYWYRQILGQKVEFLVSFYNNEISEKSEIFDDQFSVERPDGSNFTLKIRSTKLEDSAMYFCASGRTDNYGYTFGSGTRLTVV.

J is TRBJ2-1 and V is TRBV5-1; TRBD2 agrees at 9 bases. The V gene's germline CDR1 is SGHRS and CDR2 YFSETQ. J gave up 3 bases and V 0 bases, and 4 bases lay outside the gene matches. CDR3 length: 16 amino acids. The DNA for the CDR3 is TGCGCCAGCAGCTTGGCGGCGGGAGGGAGCTACAATGAGCAGTTCTTC. It encodes CASSLAAGGSYNEQFF.

The genes are TRBV27 and TRBJ1-5; no reliable D call. Trimming left V 5 bases short and J 11 bases short, with 16 bases between. This CDR3 has 13 amino acids. Germline V gene lookup returns CDR1 MNHEY and CDR2 SMNVEV (reference sequence). DNA of the CDR3: TGTGCCAGCAGTCCGGACGGAGGTGAGTCCCAGCATTTT. It translates to CASSPDGGESQHF.

The chain links TRBV5-1 to TRBJ2-1; maybe TRBD2 (6 bases). This CDR3 contains 17 residues. Trimming removed 0 bases from V and 0 bases from J, with 13 bases in between. From germline, CDR1 is SGHRS and CDR2 YFSETQ. The CDR3 DNA reads as TGCGCCAGCAGCTTGGGAACGGAGGGGAGCTCCTACAATGAGCAGTTCTTC. Encoded protein: CASSLGTEGSSYNEQFF.

The chain has TRBV9 and TRBJ2-5, with 7 positions matching TRBD2. The CDR3 spans 15 residues. The V segment lost 0 bases and the J segment 2 bases; nucleotides outside the gene matches: 4. Germline assignment: CDR1 SGDLS and CDR2 YYNGEE. CDR3 coding DNA: TGTGCCAGCAGCGTAGATTGGGGGGGGCAAGAGACCCAGTACTTC. This codes for CASSVDWGGQETQYF.

V and J are TRBV29-1 and TRBJ1-1; D might be TRBD1 (5 bases). In germline, CDR1 is SQVTM, CDR2 ANQGSEA. Trimming stripped 6 bases from V and 0 bases from J, with 17 bases between. The CDR3 has 15 residues. Here the CDR3 reads CSVRGTGGLNTEAFF. DNA for the CDR3: TGCAGCGTGAGGGGCACCGGGGGATTGAACACTGAAGCTTTCTTT.

Remarks on this clone: Sequence at one end of the junction differs from germline and may be a read error. The chain couples TRBV7-9 to TRBJ2-7; TRBD2 agrees at 15 bases. This CDR3 has 18 amino acids. The germline V gene has CDR1 SEHNR and CDR2 FQNEAQ (reference sequence). CDR3 amino acids: CTSSPSGLAGGHSYEQYF. The CDR3 DNA reads as TGTACCAGCAGCCCCTCGGGACTAGCGGGAGGCCACTCCTACGAGCAGTACTTC.

In nucleotides, the CDR3 is TGTGCCAGCAGCTCCCAACTAGCGGTAACCCGCCCCGGGGAGCTGTTTTTT. Protein sequence: CASSSQLAVTRPGELFF. This chain uses TRBV13 with TRBJ2-2, with 8 positions matching TRBD2. CDR3 length: 17 amino acids. Germline-derived CDR1 and CDR2 are PRHDT and FYEKMQ (reference sequence). Unmatched junction bases numbered 13, after V lost 4 bases and J lost 6 bases.

The chain carries TRBV11-2 and TRBJ2-5, with 7 bases identical to TRBD2. V dropped 5 bases and J dropped 5; count of bases not matched to a gene: 8. The CDR3 length is 14 residues. CDR1 and CDR2 (germline): SGHAT, FQNNGV. CDR3 in amino acids: CASSPSQGGETQYF. The CDR3 region has the DNA TGTGCCAGCAGCCCCAGCCAGGGAGGGGAGACCCAGTACTTC.

V usage is TRBV27 and J usage is TRBJ2-3; 12 positions agree with TRBD2. Trimming at V came to 6 bases and at J to 5 bases, leaving 6 bases not matched to a gene. This CDR3 region has 15 residues. The germline gives CDR1 MNHEY, CDR2 SMNVEV (reference sequence). The CDR3 bases are TGTGCCAGCAGCATCCTAGCGGGAGGGGAAGATACGCAGTATTTT. It is translated as CASSILAGGEDTQYF.

The V call is TRBV27, the J call TRBJ1-1; 8 bases are a match to TRBD1. Trimming took 4 bases from V and 1 from J; bases not matched to a gene: 5. Germline V gives CDR1 MNHEY, CDR2 SMNVEV (reference sequence). The CDR3 spans 15 residues. CDR3 DNA sequence: TGTGCCAGCAGTTCCTACAGGGGGGAGAACACTGAAGCTTTCTTT. Protein sequence: CASSSYRGENTEAFF.

This chain uses TRBV27 with TRBJ2-7; D is perhaps TRBD1 (5 bases). From germline, CDR1 is MNHEY and CDR2 SMNVEV (reference sequence). CDR3 length: 14 residues. Trimming shortened V by 3 bases and J by 1 base, and 10 bases separated the two germline ends. The CDR3 coding sequence is TGTGCCAGCAGTTTGGCCAGGGTGTCCTACGAGCAGTACTTC. It yields the protein CASSLARVSYEQYF.

This chain connects TRBV7-9 to TRBJ2-2; tentative D call: TRBD2 (5 bases). CDR3 length equals 13 residues. Deletions cut 4 bases from V and 4 bases from J, with 7 bases between. Germline lookup yields CDR1 SEHNR and CDR2 FQNEAQ (reference sequence). The CDR3 region has the DNA TGTGCCAGCAGCTCTCTAGCCACCGGGGAGCTGTTTTTT. It yields the protein CASSSLATGELFF.

V gene TRBV5-1 combines with J gene TRBJ1-2; perhaps TRBD1 as D (6 bases). The germline CDR1 and CDR2 sequences are SGHRS and YFSETQ. The CDR3 is 15 amino acids. Between the trimmed V and J ends, which lost 2 bases and 0 bases, there was a span of 11 bases. The CDR3 DNA is TGCGCCAGCAGCTTCGACAGGACTTCTAACTATGGCTACACCTTC. Its translation: CASSFDRTSNYGYTF.

The chain recombines TRBV28 with TRBJ2-1, with 9 bases matching TRBD2. Trimming took 5 bases from V and 2 from J; bases not matched to a gene: 4. Germline V lookup: CDR1 MDHEN, CDR2 SYDVKM. The CDR3 contains 15 residues. DNA for the CDR3: TGTGCCAGCAGTCCGACTAGCGGCACCTACAATGAGCAGTTCTTC. It encodes CASSPTSGTYNEQFF.

V usage is TRBV27 and J usage is TRBJ2-7, with a possible D match to TRBD2 (5 bases). V was pared by 2 bases and J by 6 bases, with 5 bases between. Germline CDR1 MNHEY, CDR2 SMNVEV (reference sequence). The CDR3 is 11 amino acids. The CDR3 region has the DNA TGTGCCAGCAGTTTAGGAGGCGAGCAGTACTTC. This translates into CASSLGGEQYF.

The rearrangement joins TRBV5-4 to TRBJ1-4, with 8 positions matching TRBD1. The V gene end was trimmed by 4 bases and the J gene end by 5 bases; junction bases not matched to a gene: 7. CDR3 size: 15 residues. The germline CDR1 and CDR2 sequences are SGHNT and YYREEE (reference sequence). CDR3: CASSHGTGSNEKLFF. Written as DNA, the CDR3 is TGTGCCAGCAGCCACGGGACAGGATCGAATGAAAAACTGTTTTTT. Supplemented by reference TRBV5-4 and TRBJ1-4, the full variable domain reads ETGVTQSPTHLIKTRGQQVTLRCSSQSGHNTVSWYQQALGQGPQFIFQYYREEENGRGNFPPRFSGLQFPNYSSELNVNALELDDSALYLCASSHGTGSNEKLFFGSGTQLSVL.

The rearrangement joins TRBV6-5 to TRBJ2-2; TRBD2 is a possible D gene (5 bases). V was cut by 6 bases and J by 5 bases, with 13 bases left in between. This CDR3 region has 14 residues. Germline V CDR1 and CDR2: MNHEY, SVGAGI. In DNA form, the CDR3 reads TGTGCCAGCAGCCGGGCCTCGGGGACCGGGGAGCTGTTTTTT. This translates into CASSRASGTGELFF.

This rearrangement joins TRBV10-3 to TRBJ2-3; D perhaps matches TRBD1 (6 bases). V lost 0 bases and J lost 2, with 12 bases in between. There are 16 residues in the CDR3. CDR1 ENHRY and CDR2 SYGVKD come from the germline V gene. The DNA of the CDR3 is TGTGCCATCAGTGAGTCGGAACAGGGCCCCACAGATACGCAGTATTTT. Its protein is CAISESEQGPTDTQYF.

This rearrangement joins TRBV19 to TRBJ1-1; 8 bases map to TRBD1. The CDR3 extends over 14 amino acids. CDR1 is LNHDA, CDR2 SQIVND, per germline (reference sequence). J lost 4 bases, V lost 5 bases, and 6 bases had no gene match. Here the CDR3 reads CASSPTGAGTEAFF. CDR3 DNA: TGTGCCAGTAGTCCGACAGGGGCGGGCACTGAAGCTTTCTTT. Supplemented by reference TRBV19 and TRBJ1-1, the full variable domain reads DGGITQSPKYLFRKEGQNVTLSCEQNLNHDAMYWYRQDPGQGLRLIYYSQIVNDFQKGDIAEGYSVSREKKESFPLTVTSAQKNPTAFYLCASSPTGAGTEAFFGQGTRLTVV.

The genes are TRBV2 and TRBJ2-1, with TRBD2 matching 11 bases. V gave up 6 bases and J gave up 5 bases; unmatched junction bases: 6. Germline V lookup: CDR1 SNHLY, CDR2 FYNNEI. The CDR3 is 15 amino acids. CDR3 region: CASSAGTSGDNEQFF. CDR3 in DNA: TGTGCCAGCAGCGCCGGGACTAGCGGTGACAATGAGCAGTTCTTC.